One sample yielded the 20 T cell receptor beta chains listed below, sequenced in a study of vaccination and CD4 T cells after COVID-19. No antigen has been assigned to these receptors. Regarding treatment: roughly 10-day PBMC culture with coronavirus spike peptide pools or control peptides (ViraFEST assay). An Oncomine TCR Beta short-read assay was used to sequence the DNA from cultured CD4+ T cells. TCRdb re-analysed the PCR reads in MiXCR, keeping a single row per CDR3 protein. The profile shows almost 15,000 distinct CDR3 sequences, 50% to 60% of them singletons. Sequencing was performed on CD4+ T cells from blood, cultured in vitro, taken before SARS-CoV-2 vaccination. These receptors were obtained from a human donor who had recovered from COVID-19.

This clonotype was picked up a small number of times. V is TRBV19 and J is TRBJ1-5; D remains ambiguous. The germline gives CDR1 LNHDA, CDR2 SQIVND (reference sequence). The CDR3 contains 14 residues. V shed 5 bases and J shed 1 base, with 9 bases lying between them. CDR3 residues: CASSDTGSNQPQHF. The CDR3 coding sequence is TGTGCCAGTAGTGACACCGGGAGCAATCAGCCCCAGCATTTT.

The chain combines TRBV6-1 with TRBJ1-1; TRBD1 matches at 11 bases. Trimming removed 8 bases from V and 5 bases from J; junction bases left unmatched: 7. The CDR3 contains 14 residues. The germline V gene has CDR1 MNHNS and CDR2 SASEGT. This CDR3 reads CASGTGGVGTEAFF. Here the CDR3 DNA reads TGTGCCAGCGGGACAGGGGGAGTTGGGACTGAAGCTTTCTTT.

V gene TRBV5-1 combines with J gene TRBJ1-1; D is perhaps TRBD1 (5 bases). The ends were cut back, 0 bases at V and 1 base at J, with 19 bases in the middle. Germline-derived CDR1 and CDR2 are SGHRS and YFSETQ. The length of the CDR3 is 18 residues. The CDR3 DNA sequence: TGCGCCAGCAGCTTGGCTCTGGCGGATGGAGGGGCGAACACTGAAGCTTTCTTT. Protein sequence: CASSLALADGGANTEAFF.

This rearrangement joins TRBV2 to TRBJ1-2; no definite D call. CDR1 SNHLY and CDR2 FYNNEI come from the germline V gene. Trimming took 7 bases from V and 5 from J, leaving 14 bases between them. There are 13 residues in the CDR3. CDR3 sequence (DNA): TGTGCCAGCACCCCATTAGTGGGGTATGGCTACACCTTC. It translates to CASTPLVGYGYTF.

J is TRBJ2-2 and V is TRBV7-2; D is perhaps TRBD2 (6 bases). The V and J ends lost 0 bases and 3 bases respectively, with 8 bases between them. The CDR3 covers 15 residues. Germline loops: CDR1 SGHTA, CDR2 FQGNSA. CDR3 sequence reads: CASSLALADTGELFF. The CDR3 bases are TGTGCCAGCAGCTTAGCCTTAGCGGACACCGGGGAGCTGTTTTTT.

The V and J genes are TRBV5-6 and TRBJ1-1, with 10 bases matching TRBD1. The trim removed 2 bases at V and 7 bases at J, leaving 5 bases unmatched. Germline V gene lookup returns CDR1 SGHDT and CDR2 YYEEEE. This CDR3 contains 14 residues. Here the CDR3 DNA reads TGTGCCAGCAGCTTTGGGACAGGGGTCGGTGAAGCTTTCTTT. Protein sequence: CASSFGTGVGEAFF. The full variable domain, in which reference TRBV5-6 and TRBJ1-1 provide the parts outside the CDR3, is DAGVTQSPTHLIKTRGQQVTLRCSPKSGHDTVSWYQQALGQGPQFIFQYYEEEERQRGNFPDRFSGHQFPNYSSELNVNALLLGDSALYLCASSFGTGVGEAFFGQGTRLTVV.

V usage is TRBV7-8 and J usage is TRBJ1-6; D gene unclear. Germline CDR1 SGHVS, CDR2 FQNEAQ. The CDR3 is 15 amino acids. Deletions cut 2 bases from V and 4 bases from J, with 9 bases between. CDR3 bases: TGTGCCAGCAGCTTAACTGGCATTTATAATTCACCCCTCCACTTT. Protein product: CASSLTGIYNSPLHF.

The gene calls are TRBV6-1 and TRBJ2-5; no clear D gene. CDR3 size: 14 residues. V gave up 3 bases and J gave up 4 bases, with 12 bases separating them. Germline V gives CDR1 MNHNS, CDR2 SASEGT. The CDR3 loop reads CASSDPVSGETQYF. In DNA form, the CDR3 reads TGTGCCAGCAGTGATCCCGTGTCCGGAGAGACCCAGTACTTC.

The chain is built from TRBV19 and TRBJ1-1; no clear D. Per germline, CDR1 LNHDA and CDR2 SQIVND (reference sequence). This CDR3 comprises 13 residues. The ends were cut back, 0 bases at V and 11 bases at J, with 13 bases in the middle. CDR3 in DNA: TGTGCCAGTAGTATAGAGCCGAGTTTGCGGGCTTTCTTT. It codes for CASSIEPSLRAFF.

V gene TRBV7-8 combines with J gene TRBJ1-2; D is unresolved. V was pared by 1 base and J by 0 bases, with 6 bases between. The CDR3 loop spans 14 amino acids. Germline V gene lookup returns CDR1 SGHVS and CDR2 FQNEAQ. The CDR3 nucleotides are TGTGCCAGCAGCTTAGAACGGGCTAACTATGGCTACACCTTC. Protein: CASSLERANYGYTF.

This clonotype was seen a few times. The chain is built from TRBV28 and TRBJ1-1; D not certain. The germline gives CDR1 MDHEN, CDR2 SYDVKM. The CDR3 is 13 residues long. V lost 4 bases and J lost 7, with 13 bases in between. The CDR3: CASSWRGWGEAFF. CDR3 in DNA: TGTGCCAGCAGTTGGCGGGGATGGGGTGAAGCTTTCTTT. Combining the CDR3 with reference TRBV28 and TRBJ1-1 gives the whole variable domain DVKVTQSSRYLVKRTGEKVFLECVQDMDHENMFWYRQDPGLGLRLIYFSYDVKMKEKGDIPEGYSVSREKKERFSLILESASTNQTSMYLCASSWRGWGEAFFGQGTRLTVV.

The chain links TRBV5-4 to TRBJ1-5; D uncertain. The CDR3 contains 16 residues. V dropped 0 bases and J dropped 0 bases, with 10 bases sitting between them. Germline V gene sequence: CDR1 SGHNT, CDR2 YYREEE (reference sequence). The DNA of the CDR3 is TGTGCCAGCAGCTTGGGCCCCGTCAATAGCAATCAGCCCCAGCATTTT. It encodes CASSLGPVNSNQPQHF. Full variable domain (rest looked up from reference TRBV5-4 and TRBJ1-5): ETGVTQSPTHLIKTRGQQVTLRCSSQSGHNTVSWYQQALGQGPQFIFQYYREEENGRGNFPPRFSGLQFPNYSSELNVNALELDDSALYLCASSLGPVNSNQPQHFGDGTRLSIL.

This sequence joins TRBV7-2 and TRBJ1-2; 8 nucleotides agree with TRBD1. V trimming: 5 bases; J trimming: 6 bases; junction bases outside the gene matches: 8. The CDR3 spans 14 residues. The V gene's germline CDR1 is SGHTA and CDR2 FQGNSA. This CDR3 is CASSPMDREDGYTF. CDR3 in DNA: TGTGCCAGCAGCCCAATGGACAGGGAAGATGGCTACACCTTC.

This clonotype was detected only a few times. This chain uses TRBV21-1 with TRBJ2-7; no check of the table's D call, TRBD1, against the DNA was made. TRBV21-1 is shown as a pseudogene. This CDR3 spans 15 amino acids. The DNA of the CDR3 is TGTGCCAGCAGCAAAGAACGCAGGGGGCTGAATGTGCAGTACTTC. Protein sequence: CASSKERRGLNVQYF.

This chain uses TRBV15 with TRBJ1-1; D unresolved. Germline values: CDR1 LNHNV, CDR2 YYDKDF (reference sequence). The germline V and J ends were trimmed by 0 bases and 4 bases, with 9 bases remaining between them. This CDR3 region has 14 residues. The CDR3 DNA sequence: TGTGCCACCAGCAGAGACAAGGCTAGCACTGAAGCTTTCTTT. This codes for CATSRDKASTEAFF.

As regards this clonotype: The missing conserved phenylalanine or tryptophan at the end of this CDR3 makes a read error likely. The chain couples TRBV6-2 or TRBV6-3 to TRBJ2-2; D unclear. CDR3 length equals 13 residues. The germline gives CDR1 MNHEY, CDR2 SVGEGT. Deletions cut 10 bases from V and 1 base from J, with 10 bases between. The CDR3 loop reads CATRPMNTGELFL. CDR3 sequence (DNA): TGTGCCACCCGACCGATGAACACCGGGGAGCTGTTTCTT.

This sequence joins TRBV20-1 and TRBJ1-5, with a tentative D call TRBD1 (5 bases). The CDR3 has 16 residues. Trimming stripped 4 bases from V and 4 bases from J, with 20 bases between. Germline values: CDR1 DFQATT, CDR2 SNEGSKA (reference sequence). The CDR3: CSANPPGRGPNQPQHF. In DNA form, the CDR3 reads TGCAGTGCTAATCCCCCGGGACGGGGTCCAAATCAGCCCCAGCATTTT.

The chain recombines TRBV5-1 with TRBJ2-7; D may be TRBD2 (6 bases). Germline-derived CDR1 and CDR2 are SGHRS and YFSETQ. Trimming cost V 4 bases and J 5 bases, with 13 bases left between them. This CDR3 region has 13 residues. This chain's CDR3 is CASSALASDEQYF. The CDR3 DNA sequence: TGCGCCAGCAGCGCCCTAGCGAGCGACGAGCAGTACTTC.

The CDR3 region is CASSLGGQGANSPLHF. The CDR3, as DNA: TGTGCCAGCAGCTTAGGGGGACAGGGGGCTAATTCACCCCTCCACTTT. The chain uses TRBV7-6 and TRBJ1-6; 12 bases line up with TRBD1. J lost 6 bases, V lost 1 base, and 1 base had no gene match. From germline, CDR1 is SGHVS and CDR2 FNYEAQ. CDR3 size: 16 residues.

This clonotype came up a few times. V is TRBV20-1 and J is TRBJ1-1, with a possible D match to TRBD1 (6 bases). Germline CDR1 and CDR2: DFQATT and SNEGSKA (reference sequence). The ends were cut back, 2 bases at V and 5 bases at J, with 15 bases in the middle. This CDR3 is built from 14 residues. CDR3 protein: CSARKAGVRTEAFF. CDR3 in DNA: TGCAGTGCTAGAAAGGCAGGGGTTAGGACTGAAGCTTTCTTT.